These 23 T cell receptor beta chains originate from one sample sequenced in a study of shared clonotypes between healthy human individuals. TCRdb's copy holds only in-frame clones and misses some; the assay was immunoSEQ multiplex PCR. This table holds about 2 million clones, approximately 94% found once. Cells designated naive CD8 were CD45RO-negative and were positively selected for CCR7, with terminally differentiated effector memory CD45RA+ cells excluded. The sample consisted of naive CD8+ T cells sorted from blood. These receptors originate from a young man in good health.

This chain connects TRBV5-8 to TRBJ1-2; TRBD1 agrees at 7 bases. V dropped 1 base and J dropped 8; count of bases not matched to a gene: 17. CDR3 length equals 17 residues. Germline loops: CDR1 SGHTS, CDR2 YDEGEE. The CDR3 spells CASSLPNTPDRARGYTF. CDR3 DNA sequence: TGTGCCAGCAGCTTGCCTAACACCCCCGACAGGGCGAGGGGCTACACCTTC.

In regard to this clone: Other DNA sequences in the sample encode the same CDR3. The rearrangement links TRBV27 to TRBJ1-1; D gene uncertain. The CDR3 contains 14 residues. Germline assignment: CDR1 MNHEY and CDR2 SMNVEV (reference sequence). Trimming cost V 0 bases and J 0 bases, with 5 bases left between them. The chain's CDR3 is CASSLSTLNTEAFF. The CDR3 bases are TGTGCCAGCAGTTTATCGACCTTGAACACTGAAGCTTTCTTT.

The gene calls are TRBV7-9 and TRBJ2-1; D assignment may be TRBD1 or TRBD2 (5 bases each). Looked up from germline, CDR1 is SEHNR and CDR2 is FQNEAQ (reference sequence). V lost 5 bases and J lost 8, with 28 bases in between. The CDR3 spans 18 residues. The CDR3 spells CASSETLGPAAQRDEQFF. DNA of the CDR3: TGTGCCAGCAGCGAAACTCTGGGACCCGCCGCGCAGAGGGATGAGCAGTTCTTC.

The chain couples TRBV25-1 to TRBJ1-3; D unclear. V lost 3 bases to trimming and J lost 2 bases, with 14 bases between them. The germline V gene encodes CDR1 MGHDK and CDR2 SYGVNS. The CDR3 spans 16 residues. This chain's CDR3 is CASSDPRGVTGNTIYF. The CDR3 bases are TGTGCCAGCAGTGACCCTCGCGGGGTCACTGGAAACACCATATATTTT.

This clone appeared a single time. V usage is TRBV5-6 and J usage is TRBJ1-3; perhaps TRBD1 as D (6 bases). Trimming shortened V by 6 bases and J by 4 bases, and 17 bases separated the two germline ends. In germline, CDR1 is SGHDT, CDR2 YYEEEE. The CDR3 runs 15 residues. The CDR3 nucleotides are TGTGCCAGCAACGATTACAGGGTCGACGGAAACACCATATATTTT. Amino acids: CASNDYRVDGNTIYF.

V is TRBV27 and J is TRBJ2-1; 8 nucleotides match TRBD2. Germline lookup yields CDR1 MNHEY and CDR2 SMNVEV (reference sequence). V shed 6 bases, J shed 0 bases, and the junction held 4 bases outside the gene matches. The CDR3 has 15 residues. The CDR3 nucleotides are TGTGCCAGCAGGCTTAGCGGGAACTCCTACAATGAGCAGTTCTTC. Its protein is CASRLSGNSYNEQFF.

The chain employs TRBV6-6 and TRBJ1-2, with 7 bases that match TRBD1. With V trimmed by 6 bases and J by 3 bases, 13 bases remained unmatched. There are 16 residues in the CDR3. In germline, CDR1 is MNHNY, CDR2 SVGAGI (reference sequence). The CDR3 reads CASSSGTAFFDYGYTF. The CDR3 DNA follows: TGTGCCAGCAGCTCCGGGACAGCCTTTTTTGACTATGGCTACACCTTC.

A word on this clone: In the same sample, other DNA sequences code for this CDR3. V usage is TRBV19 and J usage is TRBJ1-1; no definite D call. The CDR3 is 13 residues long. V was pared by 3 bases and J by 2 bases, with 7 bases between. Germline V CDR1 and CDR2: LNHDA, SQIVND (reference sequence). The CDR3 spells CASSIGRNTEAFF. In DNA form, the CDR3 reads TGTGCCAGTAGTATCGGCCGTAACACTGAAGCTTTCTTT. The whole variable domain, filled in from reference TRBV19 and TRBJ1-1, reads DGGITQSPKYLFRKEGQNVTLSCEQNLNHDAMYWYRQDPGQGLRLIYYSQIVNDFQKGDIAEGYSVSREKKESFPLTVTSAQKNPTAFYLCASSIGRNTEAFFGQGTRLTVV.

With regard to this clone: The same CDR3 can be traced to other DNA sequences in this sample. The genes are TRBV9 and TRBJ1-1; TRBD1 is a possible D gene (5 bases). The germline CDR1 and CDR2 sequences are SGDLS and YYNGEE. Trimming stripped 3 bases from V and 4 bases from J, with 7 bases between. CDR3 size: 12 residues. The CDR3 nucleotides read TGTGCCAGCAGCGCCGGGGGCACTGAAGCTTTCTTT. Its translation is CASSAGGTEAFF.

The CDR3 loop reads CASGSGGELFF. In DNA form, the CDR3 reads TGTGCCAGCGGGAGTGGCGGGGAGCTGTTTTTT. The chain is built from TRBV28 and TRBJ2-2; a possible D gene is TRBD2 (5 bases). Germline V lookup: CDR1 MDHEN, CDR2 SYDVKM. This CDR3 region has 11 residues. The V and J ends lost 8 bases and 7 bases respectively, with 8 bases between them. Filled out from reference TRBV28 and TRBJ2-2, the complete variable domain reads DVKVTQSSRYLVKRTGEKVFLECVQDMDHENMFWYRQDPGLGLRLIYFSYDVKMKEKGDIPEGYSVSREKKERFSLILESASTNQTSMYLCASGSGGELFFGEGSRLTVL.

V is TRBV19 and J is TRBJ1-2; TRBD1 is a possible D gene (5 bases). With 5 bases removed from V and 0 bases from J, the gap between germline ends came to 10 bases. Germline V gene lookup returns CDR1 LNHDA and CDR2 SQIVND (reference sequence). There are 14 residues in the CDR3. CDR3 protein: CASSLGGTNYGYTF. CDR3 DNA sequence: TGTGCCAGTAGTCTCGGGGGAACTAACTATGGCTACACCTTC.

With respect to this clone: Distinct nucleotide sequences in the sample also encode this CDR3. This chain connects TRBV19 to TRBJ2-7, with 8 bases lining up with TRBD1. From germline, CDR1 is LNHDA and CDR2 SQIVND (reference sequence). V lost 3 bases and J lost 2; bases outside the gene matches: 3. The CDR3 contains 14 residues. CDR3 sequence reads: CASSIRGPAYEQYF. The CDR3 DNA is TGTGCCAGTAGTATCAGGGGGCCCGCCTACGAGCAGTACTTC.

Turning to this clone: This CDR3 is also generated by other DNA sequences in the sample. This chain uses TRBV15 with TRBJ1-2, with D possibly being TRBD1 (5 bases). Looked up from germline, CDR1 is LNHNV and CDR2 is YYDKDF (reference sequence). The CDR3 has 14 residues. The V and J ends lost 1 base and 4 bases respectively, with 10 bases between them. The CDR3 DNA sequence: TGTGCCACCAGCAGAGTGGAGGGGTCCTATGGCTACACCTTC. Translated, it gives CATSRVEGSYGYTF.

Only one count was recorded for this clone. V usage is TRBV6-1 and J usage is TRBJ1-1; D is perhaps TRBD1 (5 bases). Germline V lookup: CDR1 MNHNS, CDR2 SASEGT. V dropped 2 bases and J dropped 1 base, with 11 bases sitting between them. CDR3 size: 15 residues. This chain's CDR3 is CASSERAGTNTEAFF. Written as DNA, the CDR3 is TGTGCCAGCAGTGAAAGGGCGGGGACGAACACTGAAGCTTTCTTT.

The rearrangement links TRBV13 to TRBJ2-3, with a weak D call TRBD2 (6 bases). Per germline, CDR1 PRHDT and CDR2 FYEKMQ (reference sequence). The CDR3 has 15 amino acids. Trimming took off 2 bases at V and 2 bases at J, with 11 bases between the two ends. This CDR3 is CASSLRLDNTDTQYF. The DNA of the CDR3 is TGTGCCAGCAGCTTAAGACTAGACAACACAGATACGCAGTATTTT.

The chain is built from TRBV29-1 and TRBJ2-1, with 15 positions matching TRBD2. This CDR3 region has 15 residues. Germline assignment: CDR1 SQVTM and CDR2 ANQGSEA. V was clipped by 4 bases and J by 8 bases; unmatched bases: 6. The CDR3 nucleotides are TGCAGCGTTGCCGGGACTAGCGGGAGGTCGGATGAGCAGTTCTTC. Translated, it gives CSVAGTSGRSDEQFF.

The chain couples TRBV5-4 to TRBJ2-5, with D possibly being TRBD2 (6 bases). This CDR3 spans 15 amino acids. The V end was cut by 0 bases, the J end by 1 base, with 10 bases between. The germline V gene encodes CDR1 SGHNT and CDR2 YYREEE (reference sequence). The CDR3 reads CASSLEGGVQETQYF. In nucleotides, the CDR3 is TGTGCCAGCAGCTTGGAGGGCGGGGTCCAAGAGACCCAGTACTTC.

This chain uses TRBV4-1 with TRBJ2-3; 9 bases are shared with TRBD2. CDR3 size: 16 residues. In germline, CDR1 is MGHRA, CDR2 YSYEKL. V shed 0 bases, J shed 5 bases, and the junction held 6 bases outside the gene matches. The DNA for the CDR3 is TGCGCCAGCAGCCAAGATTGGGGTAGCGGGGGAGATACGCAGTATTTT. It specifies CASSQDWGSGGDTQYF.

J is TRBJ2-7 and V is TRBV4-1, with D possibly TRBD2 on 7 matching bases. Germline loops: CDR1 MGHRA, CDR2 YSYEKL. V lost 3 bases and J 4 bases, leaving 19 bases between the germline ends. The CDR3 length is 16 residues. The CDR3 spells CASSHPGTGGGYEQYF. The CDR3 DNA is TGCGCCAGCAGCCACCCAGGCACGGGGGGCGGATACGAGCAGTACTTC.

This clone was seen a single time. The chain employs TRBV10-2 and TRBJ2-5, with 13 bases that match TRBD2. J gave up 5 bases and V 7 bases, and 7 bases lay outside the gene matches. The germline V gene encodes CDR1 WSHSY and CDR2 SAAADI. The CDR3 totals 15 residues. Here the CDR3 reads CASNPLAGGPETQYF. The CDR3 coding sequence is TGCGCCAGCAACCCACTAGCGGGAGGGCCTGAGACCCAGTACTTC.

The rearrangement links TRBV14 to TRBJ2-7; unclear D gene. The ends were cut back, 1 base at V and 1 base at J, with 11 bases in the middle. Germline V CDR1 and CDR2: SGHDN, FVKESK. This CDR3 has 15 amino acids. The CDR3 nucleotides are TGTGCCAGCAGCCAAGGGTACCCCGGGTCCTACGAGCAGTACTTC. Protein: CASSQGYPGSYEQYF.

The chain joins TRBV6-1 to TRBJ2-7; TRBD2 is a possible D gene (6 bases). CDR1 and CDR2 (germline): MNHNS, SASEGT. This CDR3 has 16 amino acids. V lost 3 bases, J lost 2 bases, and 17 bases lay in between. CDR3 bases: TGTGCCAGCAGTGATGATCTGGCTAGCGTTACCTACGAGCAGTACTTC. Its protein is CASSDDLASVTYEQYF.

The chain carries TRBV6-1 and TRBJ2-5, with D perhaps matching TRBD1 (6 bases). This CDR3 comprises 13 residues. V gave up 5 bases and J gave up 11 bases, with 18 bases separating them. Per the germline V gene, CDR1 is MNHNS and CDR2 is SASEGT. This CDR3 reads CASSSPGTKEQYF. CDR3 sequence (DNA): TGTGCCAGCAGTTCCCCCGGGACAAAGGAGCAGTACTTC.